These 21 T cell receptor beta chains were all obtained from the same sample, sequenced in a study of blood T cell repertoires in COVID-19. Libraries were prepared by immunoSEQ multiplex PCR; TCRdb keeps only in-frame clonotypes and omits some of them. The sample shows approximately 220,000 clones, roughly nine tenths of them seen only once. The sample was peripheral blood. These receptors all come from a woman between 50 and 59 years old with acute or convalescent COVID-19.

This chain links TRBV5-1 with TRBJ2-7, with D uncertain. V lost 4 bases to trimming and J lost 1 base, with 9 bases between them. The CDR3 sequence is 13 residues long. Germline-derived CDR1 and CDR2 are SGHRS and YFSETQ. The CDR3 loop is CASSPYPSYEQYF. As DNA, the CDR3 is TGCGCCAGCAGCCCCTACCCGTCCTACGAGCAGTACTTC.

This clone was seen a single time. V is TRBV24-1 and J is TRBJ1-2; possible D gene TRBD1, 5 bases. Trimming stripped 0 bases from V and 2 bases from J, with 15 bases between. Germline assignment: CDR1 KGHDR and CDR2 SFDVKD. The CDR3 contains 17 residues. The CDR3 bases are TGTGCCACCAGTGATTTGTGGCAGGGAAGAAGAAACTATGGCTACACCTTC. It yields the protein CATSDLWQGRRNYGYTF.

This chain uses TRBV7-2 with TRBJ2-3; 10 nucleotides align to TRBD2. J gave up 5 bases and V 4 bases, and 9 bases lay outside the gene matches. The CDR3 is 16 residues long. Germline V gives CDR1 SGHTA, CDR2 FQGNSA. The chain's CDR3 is CASSSLSGREGDTQYF. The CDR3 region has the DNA TGTGCCAGCAGCTCATTAAGCGGGAGGGAGGGAGATACGCAGTATTTT.

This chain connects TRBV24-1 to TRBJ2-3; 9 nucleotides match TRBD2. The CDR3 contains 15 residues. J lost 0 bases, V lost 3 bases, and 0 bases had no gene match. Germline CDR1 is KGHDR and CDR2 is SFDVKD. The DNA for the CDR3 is TGTGCCACCAGTGATGCGGGAGGGAGCACAGATACGCAGTATTTT. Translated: CATSDAGGSTDTQYF.

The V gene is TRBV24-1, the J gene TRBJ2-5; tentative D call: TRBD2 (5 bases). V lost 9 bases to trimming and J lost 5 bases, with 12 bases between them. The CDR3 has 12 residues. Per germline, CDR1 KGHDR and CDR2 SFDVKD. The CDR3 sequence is CATGSEWETQYF. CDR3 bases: TGTGCCACCGGGAGCGAGTGGGAGACCCAGTACTTC.

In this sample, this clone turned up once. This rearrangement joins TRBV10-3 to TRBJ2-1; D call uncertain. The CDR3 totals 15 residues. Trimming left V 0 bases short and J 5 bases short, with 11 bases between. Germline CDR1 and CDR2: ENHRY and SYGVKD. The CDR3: CAISESRPTNNEQFF. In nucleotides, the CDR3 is TGTGCCATCAGTGAGTCGCGGCCCACCAACAATGAGCAGTTCTTC.

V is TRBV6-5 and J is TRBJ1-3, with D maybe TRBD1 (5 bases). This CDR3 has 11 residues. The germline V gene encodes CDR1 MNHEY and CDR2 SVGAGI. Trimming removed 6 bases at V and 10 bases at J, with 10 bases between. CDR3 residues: CASSRDSTIYF. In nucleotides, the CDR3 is TGTGCCAGCAGCCGAGACAGTACCATATATTTT.

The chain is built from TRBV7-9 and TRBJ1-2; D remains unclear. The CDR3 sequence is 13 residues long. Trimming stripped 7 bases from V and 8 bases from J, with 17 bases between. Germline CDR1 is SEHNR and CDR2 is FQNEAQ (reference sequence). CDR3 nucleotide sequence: TGTGCCAGCAACGAAGACGGAGCTTGGGGCTACACCTTC. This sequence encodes CASNEDGAWGYTF. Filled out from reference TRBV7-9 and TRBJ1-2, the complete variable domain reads DTGVSQNPRHKITKRGQNVTFRCDPISEHNRLYWYRQTLGQGPEFLTYFQNEAQLEKSRLLSDRFSAERPKGSFSTLEIQRTEQGDSAMYLCASNEDGAWGYTFGSGTRLTVV.

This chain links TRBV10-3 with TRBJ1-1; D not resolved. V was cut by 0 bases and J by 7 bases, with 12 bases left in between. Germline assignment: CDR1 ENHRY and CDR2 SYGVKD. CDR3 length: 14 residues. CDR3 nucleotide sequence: TGTGCCATCAGTGAGTCGATATCCGGTTTTGAAGCTTTCTTT. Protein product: CAISESISGFEAFF.

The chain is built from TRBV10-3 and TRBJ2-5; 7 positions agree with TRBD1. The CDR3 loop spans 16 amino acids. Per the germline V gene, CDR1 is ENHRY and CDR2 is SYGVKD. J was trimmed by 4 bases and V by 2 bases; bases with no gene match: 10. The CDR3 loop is CAISEPQTRQGETQYF. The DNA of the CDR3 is TGTGCCATCAGTGAGCCACAGACCAGACAGGGAGAGACCCAGTACTTC.

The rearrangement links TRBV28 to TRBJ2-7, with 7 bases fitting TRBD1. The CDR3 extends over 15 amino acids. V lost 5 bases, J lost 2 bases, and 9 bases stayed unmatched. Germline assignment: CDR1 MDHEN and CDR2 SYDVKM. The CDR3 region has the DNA TGTGCCAGCAGTACCACCAAAGGGACAGCCTACGAGCAGTACTTC. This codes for CASSTTKGTAYEQYF.

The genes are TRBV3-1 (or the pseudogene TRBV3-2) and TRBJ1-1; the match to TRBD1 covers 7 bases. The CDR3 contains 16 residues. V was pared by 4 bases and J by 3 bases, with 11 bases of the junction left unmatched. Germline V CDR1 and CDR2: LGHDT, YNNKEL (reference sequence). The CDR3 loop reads CASSPKEGAPYTEAFF. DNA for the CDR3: TGTGCCAGCAGCCCGAAGGAGGGGGCGCCGTACACTGAAGCTTTCTTT.

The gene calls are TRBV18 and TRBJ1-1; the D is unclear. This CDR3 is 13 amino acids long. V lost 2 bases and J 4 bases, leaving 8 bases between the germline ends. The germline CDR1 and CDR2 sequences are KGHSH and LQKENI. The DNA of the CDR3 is TGTGCCAGCTCACCAGTGGGGAGCACTGAAGCTTTCTTT. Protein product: CASSPVGSTEAFF.

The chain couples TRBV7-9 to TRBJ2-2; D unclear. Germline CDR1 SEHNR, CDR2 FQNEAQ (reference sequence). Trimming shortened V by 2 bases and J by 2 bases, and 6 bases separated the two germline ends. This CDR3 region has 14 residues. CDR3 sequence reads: CASSLQENTGELFF. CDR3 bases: TGTGCCAGCAGCTTACAGGAAAACACCGGGGAGCTGTTTTTT.

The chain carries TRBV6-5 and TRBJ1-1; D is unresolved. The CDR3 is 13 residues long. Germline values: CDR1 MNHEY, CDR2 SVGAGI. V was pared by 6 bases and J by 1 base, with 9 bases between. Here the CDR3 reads CASSLTGNTEAFF. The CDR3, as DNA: TGTGCCAGCAGCCTGACGGGGAACACTGAAGCTTTCTTT.

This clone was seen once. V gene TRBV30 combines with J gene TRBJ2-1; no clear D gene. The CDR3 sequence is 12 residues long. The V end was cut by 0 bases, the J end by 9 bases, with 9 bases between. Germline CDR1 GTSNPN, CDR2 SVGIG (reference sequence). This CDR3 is CAWSVTVGEQFF. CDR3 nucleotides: TGTGCCTGGAGTGTAACGGTTGGTGAGCAGTTCTTC.

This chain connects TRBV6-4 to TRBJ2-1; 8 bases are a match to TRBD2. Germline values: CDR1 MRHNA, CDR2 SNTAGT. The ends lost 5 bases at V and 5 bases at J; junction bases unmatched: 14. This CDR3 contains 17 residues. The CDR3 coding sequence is TGTGCCAGCAGTCAGACGTTCGCGGGAGGCGCCAACAATGAGCAGTTCTTC. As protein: CASSQTFAGGANNEQFF.

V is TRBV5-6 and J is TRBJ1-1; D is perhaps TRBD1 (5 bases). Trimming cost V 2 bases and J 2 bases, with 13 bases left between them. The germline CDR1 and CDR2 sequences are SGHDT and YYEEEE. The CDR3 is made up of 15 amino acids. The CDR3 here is CASSFGAGFNTEAFF. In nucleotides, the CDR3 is TGTGCCAGCAGCTTTGGGGCAGGCTTTAACACTGAAGCTTTCTTT.

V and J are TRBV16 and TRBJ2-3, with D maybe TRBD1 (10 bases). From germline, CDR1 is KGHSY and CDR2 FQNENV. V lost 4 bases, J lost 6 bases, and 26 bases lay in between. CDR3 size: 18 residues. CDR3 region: CASSPDRGPTSGLDTQYF. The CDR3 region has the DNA TGTGCCAGCAGCCCCGACAGGGGGCCTACTAGCGGGTTGGATACGCAGTATTTT.

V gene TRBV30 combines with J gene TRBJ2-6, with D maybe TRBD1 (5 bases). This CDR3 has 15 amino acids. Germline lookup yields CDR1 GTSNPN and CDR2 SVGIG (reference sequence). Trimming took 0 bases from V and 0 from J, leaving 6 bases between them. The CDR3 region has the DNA TGTGCCTGGAGTGTACAGGCCTCTGGGGCCAACGTCCTGACTTTC. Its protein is CAWSVQASGANVLTF.

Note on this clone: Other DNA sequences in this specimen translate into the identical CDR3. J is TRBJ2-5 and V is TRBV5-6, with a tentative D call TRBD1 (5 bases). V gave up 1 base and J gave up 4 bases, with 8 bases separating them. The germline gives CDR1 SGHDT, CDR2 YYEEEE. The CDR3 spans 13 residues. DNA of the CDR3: TGTGCCAGCAGCTTGCCAGGGCCAGAGACCCAGTACTTC. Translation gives CASSLPGPETQYF.